This TCR beta chain was found in a study of OX40 agonist ivuxolimab in advanced cancers. For context, the study as a whole: Ivuxolimab was an agonistic, fully human IgG2 monoclonal antibody directed against OX40 (CD134), a costimulatory receptor. Intravenous ivuxolimab was administered to patients every 2 weeks at six dose levels: 0.01, 0.1, 0.3, 1.5, 3 and 10 mg/kg. Of the approximately 50 dose-escalation patients, hepatocellular carcinoma was present in approximately 20, melanoma in roughly 15, renal cell carcinoma in 9 and head and neck cancer in 9. In the dose-escalation cohort, approximately 82% of patients were male, and the mean age was approximately 64 years, with a range of about 20 to 79. Prior anti-PD-1, anti-PD-L1 or anti-CTLA-4 therapy was permitted, and checkpoint inhibitors had been received by less than 45% of dose-escalation patients. Three dose-escalation patients achieved partial responses, one with hepatocellular carcinoma and two with cutaneous melanoma. The purpose of peripheral TCRbeta sequencing was to test whether ivuxolimab changed TCR sequence diversity and led to clonal T-cell expansion. The paper describes the monotherapy dose-escalation part (N ≈ 50 patients) of the phase I trial of ivuxolimab.

Turning to this clone: What antigen it recognizes has not been identified. No much larger clonotype is one base removed from it; base qualities were not supplied.

The trial excluded patients who had a history of autoimmune disease or who were on systemic immunosuppression. Peripheral blood for TCR sequencing was collected from all dose cohorts at baseline, on cycle 4 day 1, and on cycle 7 day 1. The samples were taken from a phase I, first-in-human, multicenter, open-label dose-escalation trial of ivuxolimab. The trial enrolled adults with locally advanced or metastatic head and neck squamous cell, hepatocellular, melanoma or renal cell carcinoma. Before TCR sequencing, CD4+ T cells and CD8+ T cells from peripheral blood were sorted into separate populations. The CDR3, cysteine through phenylalanine, is 13 amino acids long. Kept here is only the CDR3 DNA, which spans 39 bases and is read in frame from base 1. The germline V gene supplies CDR1 SGHRS and CDR2 YFSETQ. Trimming costs V 7 bases and J 8 bases, and their ends lie 15 bases apart. Genomic DNA was extracted from sorted cells for sequencing of the TCRbeta CDR3 region. TCRbeta CDR3 regions were sequenced using the immunoSEQ Assay. This immuneACCESS table, as held by TCRdb, lists in-frame sequences with V and J called but not all clones. Of the missing ones, under half trace to an unresolved V gene in checked studies; the others have no known cause. A total of more than 45,000 clones appear in this sample, about nine tenths of them only once. Less than 8% of the sample comes from the top ten.

Overall results and qualifications from the work: Low levels of normalized T-cell clonal expansion were also seen in some patients who did not respond. After ivuxolimab, CD8+ T cells had more expanded clones than CD4+ T cells on average. At doses from 0.1 to 3.0 mg/kg, clonal expansion was seen in both CD4+ and CD8+ blood T cells between baseline and week 6. Antigen specificity was not determined for the clonally expanded peripheral T cells. In partial responders in the 0.1-3.0 mg/kg groups, normalized peripheral clonal expansion was found to be among the lowest, especially among CD8+ T cells.

The chain uses TRBV5-1 and TRBJ1-4; a tentative D match to TRBD1 spans 5 bases. This clonotype was obtained from an adult with an advanced solid tumor such as melanoma, head and neck, liver or kidney cancer. Sequencing used CD4+ or CD8+ T cells sorted from blood, obtained in a trial of the OX40 agonist ivuxolimab. The CDR3 amino acid sequence is: CASSRGEGEKLFF. At the DNA level, the sequence is TGCGCCAGCTCAAGGGGAGAAGGGGAAAAACTGTTTTTT.